This T cell receptor beta chain was retrieved from a study of cytomegalovirus exposure and HLA in healthy donors. V was clipped by 7 bases and J by 5 bases, with 9 bases between them. The CDR3 length is 12 residues. The germline V gene has CDR1 SNHLY and CDR2 FYNNEI. All the people who gave samples were healthy bone marrow donors. Regarding this clone: Its cognate antigen is unknown.

Study-wide points: An assumption of roughly uniform sequencing depth across donors underlay the presence/absence analyses. Serostatus for CMV was the only available immune exposure information.

The PCR ran on 60 Vbeta and 13 Jbeta primers. Assay used: immunoSEQ multiplex PCR; TCRdb lists only in-frame clones, some missing. There are 150,000 to 200,000 clones in the sample; approximately 90% occur only once, and more than 1% lies in the top ten. Sequencing used PBMCs. V gene TRBV2 combines with J gene TRBJ1-5; weak D call: TRBD1 (6 bases). This receptor was taken from a boy between 2 and 10 years old in good health and CMV-seronegative. The CDR3 sequence: CASNREDQPQHF. The CDR3 region has the DNA TGTGCCAGCAACAGGGAAGATCAGCCCCAGCATTTT.